This TCR beta chain stems from a study of cytomegalovirus exposure and HLA in healthy donors. PCR used 60 Vbeta primers and 13 Jbeta primers. Method: immunoSEQ multiplex PCR; TCRdb's copy keeps in-frame clones and lacks some. Of about 43,000 clones in the sample, 63% are singletons; the top ten hold around 12%. The study, taken as a whole, reports: Diagnosis of cytomegalovirus status made by the classifier reportedly showed high specificity and sensitivity. The authors reported that TCR beta sequences could predict HLA-A and HLA-B alleles. These predictions were accurate for most subjects in the first cohort. Many donors shared some public TCRs, even though most TCR sequences were rare.

To note about this clone: Its matching antigen is unknown.

This sequence originates from a man aged 55 to 69 in good health and CMV-seropositive. Sequences were obtained from PBMCs.

CDR3 amino acids: CASSLEGQNYNEQFF. The CDR3 DNA follows: TGCGCCAGCAGCTTGGAGGGACAAAACTACAATGAGCAGTTCTTC. This sequence joins TRBV5-1 and TRBJ2-1; tentative D call: TRBD1 (6 bases). Trimming left V 0 bases short and J 3 bases short, with 10 bases between. Germline CDR1 reads SGHRS; CDR2 reads YFSETQ. This CDR3 comprises 15 residues.